The text below deals with one T cell receptor beta chain. Its specificity is not known. This entry comes from a study of radiotherapy plus CTLA-4 blockade in lung cancer. Across the whole study: Among all patients, 18% showed objective responses, while more than 25% had disease control. The study's findings and limits: The best prediction of response reportedly came from early blood T cell clone dynamics, with interferon-beta. Once radiotherapy plus ipilimumab had been given, TCR clones derived from tumor expanded in blood.

Chemo-refractory metastatic non-small-cell lung cancer patients underwent focal radiation alongside CTLA-4 blockade with ipilimumab. There are 15 residues in the CDR3. Trimming removed 1 base from V and 0 bases from J, with 7 bases in between. The germline V gene has CDR1 PRHDT and CDR2 FYEKMQ (reference sequence). TCRdb keeps only in-frame clones here, not all; method: immunoSEQ multiplex PCR. The sample gives about 33,000 clones, about 81% of which show up once; under 30% is in the top ten. The sequenced sample was peripheral blood, obtained from a patient treated with radiotherapy plus ipilimumab. This receptor was identified in a human donor with non-small cell lung cancer that progressed on radiotherapy plus ipilimumab. The chain joins TRBV13 to TRBJ2-1; unclear D gene. The CDR3, as DNA: TGTGCCAGCAGCTTAGCCTTGAGCTCCTACAATGAGCAGTTCTTC. Residues: CASSLALSSYNEQFF.